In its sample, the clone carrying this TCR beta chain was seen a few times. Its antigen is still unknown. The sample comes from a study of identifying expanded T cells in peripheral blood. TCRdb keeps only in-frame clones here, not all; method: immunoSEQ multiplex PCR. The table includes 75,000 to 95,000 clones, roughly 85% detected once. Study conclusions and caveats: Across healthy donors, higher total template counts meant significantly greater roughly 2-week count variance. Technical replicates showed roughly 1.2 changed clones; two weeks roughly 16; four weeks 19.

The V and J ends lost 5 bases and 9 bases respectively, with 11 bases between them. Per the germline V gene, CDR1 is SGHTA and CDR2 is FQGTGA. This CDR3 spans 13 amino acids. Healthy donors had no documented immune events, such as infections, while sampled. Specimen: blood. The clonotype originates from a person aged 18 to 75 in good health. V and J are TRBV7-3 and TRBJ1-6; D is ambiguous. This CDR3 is CASSPPQFSPLHF. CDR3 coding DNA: TGTGCCAGCAGCCCCCCCCAATTTTCACCCCTCCACTTT.